This note documents a single T cell receptor beta chain sequence. Time point indicated: pre-treatment sample, taken before nivolumab and TIL therapy. The CDR3 length is 13 residues. Between the trimmed V and J ends, which lost 5 bases and 3 bases, there was a span of 10 bases. This was the immunoSEQ v3 assay. The table came from immunoSEQ multiplex PCR; TCRdb's copy has only in-frame clones and leaves some out. The sample shows about 60,000 clones, roughly 87% of them seen only once. The sample belongs to a study of TIL therapy for anti-PD-1-resistant metastatic lung cancer. The sequenced sample was blood, obtained at baseline. J is TRBJ1-1 and V is TRBV12-3 or TRBV12-4; no reliable D call. This receptor was taken from a person aged 25-85 years with non-small cell lung cancer. This chain's CDR3 is CASSATQYTEAFF. DNA for the CDR3: TGTGCCAGCAGTGCAACACAGTACACTGAAGCTTTCTTT.